Presented here are 4 T cell receptor beta chains from one specimen sequenced in a study of blood T cell repertoires in COVID-19. The method was immunoSEQ multiplex PCR; TCRdb's version includes in-frame clones alone and lacks a portion of them. There are fewer than 120,000 clones in the sample; about 75% occur only once, and roughly 17% lies in the top ten. Sequencing used peripheral blood. The receptor set was obtained from an elderly woman with active or convalescent COVID-19.

The chain has TRBV3-1 (or the pseudogene TRBV3-2) and TRBJ2-7, with 8 bases that match TRBD2. Trimming removed 0 bases from V and 1 base from J; junction bases left unmatched: 5. Germline CDR1 reads LGHDT; CDR2 reads YNNKEL (reference sequence). The CDR3 loop spans 16 amino acids. CDR3 bases: TGTGCCAGCAGCCAAGATCTTTTAGCGGGGTCCTACGAGCAGTACTTC. Translation gives CASSQDLLAGSYEQYF.

The rearrangement joins TRBV20-1 to TRBJ1-1; unclear D gene. Trimming stripped 3 bases from V and 11 bases from J, with 25 bases between. In germline, CDR1 is DFQATT, CDR2 SNEGSKA (reference sequence). The CDR3 has 15 residues. Written as DNA, the CDR3 is TGCAGTGCTAGTCAGCCAGGATTCCAACGCCTTTCGGCTTTCTTT. Protein sequence: CSASQPGFQRLSAFF.

The chain carries TRBV18 and TRBJ2-3; TRBD2 might be the D (6 bases). CDR1 KGHSH and CDR2 LQKENI come from the germline V gene. The CDR3 is made up of 14 amino acids. V was clipped by 3 bases and J by 1 base, with 8 bases between them. In nucleotides, the CDR3 is TGTGCCAGCTCACCGGCTAGCGGCACAGATACGCAGTATTTT. Its translation: CASSPASGTDTQYF.

V is TRBV19 and J is TRBJ1-2; 8 bases are shared with TRBD1. The V segment lost 7 bases and the J segment 6 bases; nucleotides outside the gene matches: 22. This CDR3 comprises 18 residues. The germline V gene has CDR1 LNHDA and CDR2 SQIVND (reference sequence). CDR3 nucleotide sequence: TGTGCCAGTATCCGGCGAGTCGGGACAGGCCAATCTCTTGATGGCTACACCTTC. As protein: CASIRRVGTGQSLDGYTF.